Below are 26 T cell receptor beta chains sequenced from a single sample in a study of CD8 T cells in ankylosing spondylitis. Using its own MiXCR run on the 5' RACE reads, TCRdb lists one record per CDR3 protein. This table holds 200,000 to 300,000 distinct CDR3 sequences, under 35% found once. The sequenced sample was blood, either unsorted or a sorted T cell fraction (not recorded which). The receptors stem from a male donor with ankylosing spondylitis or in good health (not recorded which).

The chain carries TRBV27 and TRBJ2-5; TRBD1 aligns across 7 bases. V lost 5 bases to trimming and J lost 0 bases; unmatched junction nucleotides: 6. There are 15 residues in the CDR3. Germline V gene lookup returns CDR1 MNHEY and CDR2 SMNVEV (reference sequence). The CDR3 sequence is CASSLWTGDQETQYF. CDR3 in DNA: TGTGCCAGCAGTCTGTGGACAGGAGACCAAGAGACCCAGTACTTC.

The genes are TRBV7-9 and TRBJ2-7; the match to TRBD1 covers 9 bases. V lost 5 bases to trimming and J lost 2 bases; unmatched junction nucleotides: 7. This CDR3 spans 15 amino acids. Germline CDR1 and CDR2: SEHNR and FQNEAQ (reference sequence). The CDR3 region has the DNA TGTGCCAGCAGCCCCGGACAGGGGCCTACCTACGAGCAGTACTTC. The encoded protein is CASSPGQGPTYEQYF. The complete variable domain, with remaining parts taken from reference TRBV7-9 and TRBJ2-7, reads DTGVSQNPRHKITKRGQNVTFRCDPISEHNRLYWYRQTLGQGPEFLTYFQNEAQLEKSRLLSDRFSAERPKGSFSTLEIQRTEQGDSAMYLCASSPGQGPTYEQYFGPGTRLTVT.

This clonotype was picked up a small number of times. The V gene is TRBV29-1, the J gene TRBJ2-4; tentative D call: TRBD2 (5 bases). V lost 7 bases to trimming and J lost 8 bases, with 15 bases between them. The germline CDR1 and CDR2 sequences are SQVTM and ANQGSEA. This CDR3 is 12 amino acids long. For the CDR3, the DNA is TGCAGCGCTGCCCGGGGTGGAGACATTCAGTACTTC. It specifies CSAARGGDIQYF.

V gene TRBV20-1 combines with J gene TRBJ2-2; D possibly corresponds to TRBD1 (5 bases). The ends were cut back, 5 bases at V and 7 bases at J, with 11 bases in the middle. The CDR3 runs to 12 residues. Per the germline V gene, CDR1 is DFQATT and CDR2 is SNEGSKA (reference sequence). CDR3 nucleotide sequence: TGCAGTGCTGACAGTTGCGGCGGGGAGCTGTTTTTT. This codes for CSADSCGGELFF.

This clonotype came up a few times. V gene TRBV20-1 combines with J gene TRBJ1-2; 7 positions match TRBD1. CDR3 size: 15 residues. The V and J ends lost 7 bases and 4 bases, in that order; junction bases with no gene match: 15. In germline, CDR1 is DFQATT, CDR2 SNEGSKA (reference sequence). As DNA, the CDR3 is TGCAGTGTTTTCACGGACAGGCTCGATTTCTATGGCTACACCTTC. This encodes CSVFTDRLDFYGYTF.

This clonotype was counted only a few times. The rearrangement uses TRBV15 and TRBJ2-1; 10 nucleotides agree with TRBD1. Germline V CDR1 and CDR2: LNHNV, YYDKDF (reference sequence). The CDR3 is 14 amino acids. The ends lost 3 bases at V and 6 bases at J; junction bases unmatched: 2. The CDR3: CATSRDRGGNEQFF. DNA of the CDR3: TGTGCCACCAGCAGGGACAGGGGGGGCAATGAGCAGTTCTTC.

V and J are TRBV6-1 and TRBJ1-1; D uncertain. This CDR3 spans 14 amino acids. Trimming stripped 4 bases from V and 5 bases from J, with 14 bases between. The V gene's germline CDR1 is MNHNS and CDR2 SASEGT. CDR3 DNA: TGTGCCAGCAGTGGGTGGGGAGTGGATACTGAAGCTTTCTTT. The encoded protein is CASSGWGVDTEAFF.

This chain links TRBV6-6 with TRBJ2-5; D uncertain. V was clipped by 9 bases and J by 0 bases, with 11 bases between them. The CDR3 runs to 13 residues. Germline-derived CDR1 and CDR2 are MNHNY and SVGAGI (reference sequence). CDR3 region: CASRSSNQETQYF. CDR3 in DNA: TGTGCCAGTCGGTCGAGTAACCAAGAGACCCAGTACTTC.

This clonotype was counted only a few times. The DNA of the CDR3 is TGTGCCAGCAGTTTAGGCCGGGCCTGGGAGACCCAGTACTTC. This gives the protein CASSLGRAWETQYF. This chain links TRBV12-3 or TRBV12-4 with TRBJ2-5; D is uncertain. The length of the CDR3 is 14 residues. V gave up 1 base and J gave up 5 bases, with 11 bases separating them.

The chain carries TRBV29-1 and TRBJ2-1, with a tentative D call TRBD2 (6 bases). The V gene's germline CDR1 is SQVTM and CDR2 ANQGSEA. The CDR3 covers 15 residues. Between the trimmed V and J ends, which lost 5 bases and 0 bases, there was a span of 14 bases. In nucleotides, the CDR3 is TGCAGCGTTTCTGGGACTTCGAGCTCCTACAATGAGCAGTTCTTC. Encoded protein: CSVSGTSSSYNEQFF.

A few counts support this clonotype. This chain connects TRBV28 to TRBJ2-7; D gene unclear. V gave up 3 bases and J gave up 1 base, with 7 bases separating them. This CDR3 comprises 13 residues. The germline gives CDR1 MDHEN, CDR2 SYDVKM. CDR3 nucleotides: TGTGCCAGCAGTTTCGCCGGATCCTACGAGCAGTACTTC. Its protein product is CASSFAGSYEQYF.

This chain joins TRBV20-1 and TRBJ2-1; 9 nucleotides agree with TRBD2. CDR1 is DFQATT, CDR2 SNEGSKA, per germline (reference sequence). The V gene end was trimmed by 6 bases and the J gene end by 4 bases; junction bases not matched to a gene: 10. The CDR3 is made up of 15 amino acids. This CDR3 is CSAPIAGEIYNEQFF. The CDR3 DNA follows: TGCAGTGCACCGATAGCGGGGGAGATATACAATGAGCAGTTCTTC.

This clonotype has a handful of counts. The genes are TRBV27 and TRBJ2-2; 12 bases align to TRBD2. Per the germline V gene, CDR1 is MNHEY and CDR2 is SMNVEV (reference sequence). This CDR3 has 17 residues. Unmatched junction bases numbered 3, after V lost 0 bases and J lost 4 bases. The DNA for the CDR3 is TGTGCCAGCAGTTTATCGTCTAGCGGGGGGGGCACCGGGGAGCTGTTTTTT. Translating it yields CASSLSSSGGGTGELFF.

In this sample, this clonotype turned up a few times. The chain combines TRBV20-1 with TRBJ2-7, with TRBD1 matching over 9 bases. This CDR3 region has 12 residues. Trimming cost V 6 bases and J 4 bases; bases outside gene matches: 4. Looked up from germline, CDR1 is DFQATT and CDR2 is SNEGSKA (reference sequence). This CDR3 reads CSANRGLYEQYF. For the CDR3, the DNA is TGCAGTGCAAACAGGGGGCTTTACGAGCAGTACTTC.

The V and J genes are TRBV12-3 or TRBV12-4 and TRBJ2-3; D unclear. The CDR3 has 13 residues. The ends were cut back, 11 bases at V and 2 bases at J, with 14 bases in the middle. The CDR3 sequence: CALSFGPTDTQYF. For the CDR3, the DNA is TGTGCCCTGAGCTTCGGCCCCACAGATACGCAGTATTTT.

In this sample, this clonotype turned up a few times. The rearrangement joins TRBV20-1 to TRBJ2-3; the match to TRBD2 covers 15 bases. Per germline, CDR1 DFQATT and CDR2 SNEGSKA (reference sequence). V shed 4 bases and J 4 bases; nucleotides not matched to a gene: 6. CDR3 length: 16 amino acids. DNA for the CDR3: TGCAGTGCTACCCCAGGGACTAGCGGGGGGCCAGATACGCAGTATTTT. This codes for CSATPGTSGGPDTQYF.

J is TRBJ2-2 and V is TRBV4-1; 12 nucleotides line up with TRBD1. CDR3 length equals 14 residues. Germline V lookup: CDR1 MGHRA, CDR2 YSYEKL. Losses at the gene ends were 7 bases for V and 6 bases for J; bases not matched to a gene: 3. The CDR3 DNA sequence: TGCGCCAGCATCGGGACAGGGGGCTCCGGGGAGCTGTTTTTT. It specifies CASIGTGGSGELFF.

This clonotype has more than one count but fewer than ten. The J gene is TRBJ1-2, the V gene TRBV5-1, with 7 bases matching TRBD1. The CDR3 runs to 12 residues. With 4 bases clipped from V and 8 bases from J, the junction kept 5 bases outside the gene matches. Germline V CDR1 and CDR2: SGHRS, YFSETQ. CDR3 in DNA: TGCGCCAGCAGCGAGGGGACAGTCGGCTACACCTTC. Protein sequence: CASSEGTVGYTF.

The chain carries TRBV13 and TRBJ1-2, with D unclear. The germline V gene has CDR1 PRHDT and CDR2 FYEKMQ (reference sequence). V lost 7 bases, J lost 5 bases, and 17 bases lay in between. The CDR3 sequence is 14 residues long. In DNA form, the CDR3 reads TGTGCCAGCACTCAAACGGGAGGGATTTATGGCTACACCTTC. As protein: CASTQTGGIYGYTF.

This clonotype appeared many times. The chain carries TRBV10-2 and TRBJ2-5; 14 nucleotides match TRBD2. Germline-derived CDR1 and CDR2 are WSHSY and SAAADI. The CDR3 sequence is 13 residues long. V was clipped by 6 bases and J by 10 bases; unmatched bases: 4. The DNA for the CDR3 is TGCGCCAGCAGGACTAGCGGGGGGGCCGACCAGTACTTC. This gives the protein CASRTSGGADQYF.

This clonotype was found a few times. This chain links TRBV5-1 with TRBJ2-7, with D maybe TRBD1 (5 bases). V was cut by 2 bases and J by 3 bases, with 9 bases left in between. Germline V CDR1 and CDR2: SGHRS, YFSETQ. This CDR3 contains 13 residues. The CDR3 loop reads CASSFDSLYEQYF. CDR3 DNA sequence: TGCGCCAGCAGCTTCGACAGCCTCTACGAGCAGTACTTC.

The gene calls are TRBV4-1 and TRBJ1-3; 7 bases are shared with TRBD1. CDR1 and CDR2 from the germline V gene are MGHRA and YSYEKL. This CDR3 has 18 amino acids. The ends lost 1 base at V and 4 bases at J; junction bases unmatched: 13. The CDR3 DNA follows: TGCGCCAGCAGCCAAGTGGGAAGGGCCAGGGGGTCCGGAAACACCATATATTTT. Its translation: CASSQVGRARGSGNTIYF.

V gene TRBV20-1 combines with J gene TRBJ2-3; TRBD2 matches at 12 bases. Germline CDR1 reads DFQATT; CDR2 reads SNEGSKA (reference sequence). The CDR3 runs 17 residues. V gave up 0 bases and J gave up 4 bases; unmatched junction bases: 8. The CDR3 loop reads CSARDPSSGGAADTQYF. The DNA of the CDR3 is TGCAGTGCTAGAGATCCCTCTAGCGGGGGGGCGGCAGATACGCAGTATTTT.

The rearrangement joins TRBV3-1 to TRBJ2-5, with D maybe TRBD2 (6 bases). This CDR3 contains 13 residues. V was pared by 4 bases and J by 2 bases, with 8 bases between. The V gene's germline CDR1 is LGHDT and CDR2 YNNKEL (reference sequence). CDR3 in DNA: TGTGCCAGCAGCCGCGGGGATCAAGAGACCCAGTACTTC. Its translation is CASSRGDQETQYF.

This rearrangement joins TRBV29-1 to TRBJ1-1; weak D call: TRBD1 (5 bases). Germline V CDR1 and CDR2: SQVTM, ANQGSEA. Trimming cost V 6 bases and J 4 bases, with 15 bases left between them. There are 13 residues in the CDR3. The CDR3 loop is CSVGPSLGTEAFF. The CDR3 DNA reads TGCAGCGTGGGGCCCTCGTTGGGCACTGAAGCTTTCTTT.

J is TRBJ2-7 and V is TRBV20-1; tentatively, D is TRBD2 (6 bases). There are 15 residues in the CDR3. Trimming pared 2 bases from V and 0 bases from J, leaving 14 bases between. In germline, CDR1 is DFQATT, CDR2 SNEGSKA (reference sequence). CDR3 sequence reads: CSARNQRDFSYEQYF. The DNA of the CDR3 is TGCAGTGCTAGAAACCAACGGGACTTCTCCTACGAGCAGTACTTC.